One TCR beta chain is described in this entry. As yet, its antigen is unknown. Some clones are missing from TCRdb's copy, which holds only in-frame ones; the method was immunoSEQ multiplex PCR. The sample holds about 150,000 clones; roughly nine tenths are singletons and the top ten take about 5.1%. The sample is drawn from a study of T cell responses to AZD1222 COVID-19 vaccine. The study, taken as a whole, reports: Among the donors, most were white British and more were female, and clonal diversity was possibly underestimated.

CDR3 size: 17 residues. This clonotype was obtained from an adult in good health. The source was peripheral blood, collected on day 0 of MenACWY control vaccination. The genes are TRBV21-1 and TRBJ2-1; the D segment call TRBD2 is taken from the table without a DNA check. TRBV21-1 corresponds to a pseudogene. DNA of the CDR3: TGTGCCAGCAGCTCCCCCGGGACTAGCGGGAGGAGGGATGAGCAGTTCTTC. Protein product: CASSSPGTSGRRDEQFF.